The 15 T cell receptor beta chains given below trace back to one sample, sequenced in a study of technical replicates of blood from several donors (dated by TCRdb to the late 2010s). The library was produced with the immunoSEQ multiplex PCR assay. Drawn from immuneACCESS, this table holds only the in-frame rearrangements with V and J called that TCRdb kept. Clones are partly lost; checked studies trace under half to an unresolved V gene and leave the rest unexplained. This sample comprises approximately 79,000 clones, approximately 96% of them detected only once. The ten largest account for 0.29% of the sample. The sequenced sample consisted of T cells isolated from PBMCs. The receptor set was obtained from a human donor in good health.

The V gene is TRBV30, the J gene TRBJ1-2; 8 bases line up with TRBD1. The length of the CDR3 is 13 residues. V lost 5 bases and J lost 4; bases outside the gene matches: 6. Germline lookup yields CDR1 GTSNPN and CDR2 SVGIG (reference sequence). The CDR3 region has the DNA TGTGCCTGGGGTACAGGGGGTCCCTATGGCTACACCTTC. The encoded protein is CAWGTGGPYGYTF.

The chain carries TRBV5-6 and TRBJ1-2; D uncertain. The CDR3 has 14 residues. Trimming stripped 5 bases from V and 8 bases from J, with 19 bases between. Germline values: CDR1 SGHDT, CDR2 YYEEEE. The CDR3: CASRLPGSLPGYTF. In DNA, the CDR3 is TGTGCCAGCAGGCTCCCGGGATCTCTACCGGGCTACACCTTC.

The V gene is TRBV5-1, the J gene TRBJ2-5; weak D call: TRBD2 (6 bases). V lost 0 bases to trimming and J lost 4 bases, with 16 bases between them. The length of the CDR3 is 16 residues. CDR1 and CDR2 (germline): SGHRS, YFSETQ. The CDR3 here is CASSLEGGRSVETQYF. The CDR3 region has the DNA TGCGCCAGCAGCTTGGAGGGAGGAAGGTCGGTAGAGACCCAGTACTTC.

The chain joins TRBV1 to TRBJ2-2; the DNA was not compared with TRBD2, the D call given in the table. TRBV1 is described as a pseudogene. This CDR3 has 15 residues. As DNA, the CDR3 is TGCACCAGCAGCCAAGGGGGAGGGAACACCGGGGAGCTGTTTTTT. Translated, it gives CTSSQGGGNTGELFF.

The chain links TRBV9 to TRBJ2-3; TRBD1 is a possible D gene (5 bases). The CDR3 has 15 amino acids. Germline V gene lookup returns CDR1 SGDLS and CDR2 YYNGEE. The ends were cut back, 0 bases at V and 4 bases at J, with 12 bases in the middle. CDR3 nucleotides: TGTGCCAGCAGCGTAGGAAAGGTAGGGGCAGATACGCAGTATTTT. Translation gives CASSVGKVGADTQYF.

V usage is TRBV19 and J usage is TRBJ1-4, with D perhaps matching TRBD1 (6 bases). This CDR3 has 15 amino acids. With 3 bases removed from V and 0 bases from J, the gap between germline ends came to 8 bases. In germline, CDR1 is LNHDA, CDR2 SQIVND (reference sequence). The CDR3 sequence is CASSITGSTNEKLFF. The DNA for the CDR3 is TGTGCCAGTAGTATTACAGGGTCAACTAATGAAAAACTGTTTTTT.

The V call is TRBV19, the J call TRBJ2-2; D gene unclear. Trimming took off 1 base at V and 5 bases at J, with 8 bases between the two ends. CDR1 and CDR2 (germline): LNHDA, SQIVND (reference sequence). The CDR3 has 14 amino acids. The CDR3 nucleotides are TGTGCCAGTAGTATAGGGAGACGGACCGGGGAGCTGTTTTTT. Protein: CASSIGRRTGELFF.

The gene calls are TRBV29-1 and TRBJ2-1, with 8 positions matching TRBD2. Germline-derived CDR1 and CDR2 are SQVTM and ANQGSEA. The CDR3 covers 15 residues. The V and J ends lost 7 bases and 4 bases, in that order; junction bases with no gene match: 12. CDR3 protein: CSASPGTREYNEQFF. CDR3 in DNA: TGCAGCGCGAGCCCCGGGACTAGGGAGTACAATGAGCAGTTCTTC.

The chain recombines TRBV6-5 with TRBJ2-7; 7 bases map to TRBD1. From germline, CDR1 is MNHEY and CDR2 SVGAGI. The CDR3 covers 13 residues. After removal of 5 bases from V and 4 bases from J, the junction contained 5 bases not matched to a gene. Here the CDR3 reads CASSKGTAYEQYF. The CDR3 nucleotides read TGTGCCAGCAGTAAGGGGACAGCTTACGAGCAGTACTTC.

V is TRBV4-1 and J is TRBJ2-7; a weak D match, TRBD2 (5 bases). This CDR3 comprises 17 residues. CDR1 and CDR2 (germline): MGHRA, YSYEKL. Trimming took off 3 bases at V and 2 bases at J, with 20 bases between the two ends. This CDR3 is CASSHDPPRDRPYEQYF. The CDR3 nucleotides are TGCGCCAGCAGCCACGACCCCCCCCGGGATAGACCCTACGAGCAGTACTTC.

J is TRBJ1-2 and V is TRBV27, with D maybe TRBD1 (6 bases). The CDR3 spans 12 residues. The V gene's germline CDR1 is MNHEY and CDR2 SMNVEV (reference sequence). Trimming shortened V by 8 bases and J by 4 bases, and 11 bases separated the two germline ends. CDR3 protein: CASGTDSYGYTF. CDR3 sequence (DNA): TGTGCCAGCGGGACGGACAGCTATGGCTACACCTTC.

This clone was recorded once. J is TRBJ1-1 and V is TRBV6-1, with D perhaps matching TRBD1 (6 bases). CDR1 is MNHNS, CDR2 SASEGT, per germline. Trimming removed 6 bases from V and 2 bases from J, with 10 bases in between. The CDR3 extends over 13 amino acids. This CDR3 is CASSWGQNTEAFF. CDR3 sequence (DNA): TGTGCCAGCAGCTGGGGACAAAACACTGAAGCTTTCTTT.

This rearrangement joins TRBV5-4 to TRBJ2-1; tentative D call: TRBD2 (8 bases). The CDR3 runs to 17 residues. The ends were cut back, 4 bases at V and 7 bases at J, with 24 bases in the middle. Germline values: CDR1 SGHNT, CDR2 YYREEE (reference sequence). The CDR3 DNA follows: TGTGCCAGCAGCCCGCGATCTTCCCGGGAGGGGGCAAATGAGCAGTTCTTC. Protein product: CASSPRSSREGANEQFF.

The rearrangement uses TRBV9 and TRBJ1-3, with 10 nucleotides matching TRBD1. Germline V gene data show CDR1 as SGDLS and CDR2 as YYNGEE. This CDR3 is 17 amino acids long. V lost 0 bases and J lost 6; bases outside the gene matches: 9. The CDR3 sequence: CASSVAYLTGGENTIYF. In DNA form, the CDR3 reads TGTGCCAGCAGCGTAGCGTATCTGACAGGGGGCGAAAACACCATATATTTT. The complete variable domain, with remaining parts taken from reference TRBV9 and TRBJ1-3, reads DSGVTQTPKHLITATGQRVTLRCSPRSGDLSVYWYQQSLDQGLQFLIQYYNGEERAKGNILERFSAQQFPDLHSELNLSSLELGDSALYFCASSVAYLTGGENTIYFGEGSWLTVV.

The chain has TRBV6-4 and TRBJ1-1; 11 nucleotides align to TRBD1. Germline values: CDR1 MRHNA, CDR2 SNTAGT. V trimming: 0 bases; J trimming: 5 bases; junction bases outside the gene matches: 2. This CDR3 contains 15 residues. CDR3 region: CASSDSGTGGTEAFF. In nucleotides, the CDR3 is TGTGCCAGCAGTGACTCAGGGACAGGGGGAACTGAAGCTTTCTTT.